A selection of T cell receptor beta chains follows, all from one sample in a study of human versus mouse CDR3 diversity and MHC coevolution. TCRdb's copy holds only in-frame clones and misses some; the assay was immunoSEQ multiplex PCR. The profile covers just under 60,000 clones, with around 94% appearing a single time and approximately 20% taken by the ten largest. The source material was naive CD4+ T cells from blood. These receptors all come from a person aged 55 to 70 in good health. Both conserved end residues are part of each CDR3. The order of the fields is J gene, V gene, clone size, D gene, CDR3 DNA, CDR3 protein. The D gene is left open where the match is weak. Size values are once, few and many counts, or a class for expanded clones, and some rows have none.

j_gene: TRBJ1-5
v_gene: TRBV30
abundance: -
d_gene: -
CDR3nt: TGTGCCTGGACATCAGGGAAAGGGAATCAGCCCCAGCATTTT
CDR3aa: CAWTSGKGNQPQHF

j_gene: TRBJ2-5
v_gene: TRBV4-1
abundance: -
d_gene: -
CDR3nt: TGCGCCAGCAGCCTAACACAAGAACAAGAGACCCAGTACTTC
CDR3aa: CASSLTQEQETQYF

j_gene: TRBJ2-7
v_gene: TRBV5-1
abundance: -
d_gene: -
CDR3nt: TGCGCCAGCAGCTCATCCAGGGGACGCTACGAGCAGTACTTC
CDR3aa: CASSSSRGRYEQYF

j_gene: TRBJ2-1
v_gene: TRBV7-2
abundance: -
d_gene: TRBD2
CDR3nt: TGTGCCAGCAGCTTAGTGGGACTAGGGGCCAATGAGCAGTTCTTC
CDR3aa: CASSLVGLGANEQFF

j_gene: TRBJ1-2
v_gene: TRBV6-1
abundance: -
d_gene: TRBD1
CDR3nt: TGTGCCAGCAGGAGAGGGACAGAGAACTATGGCTACACCTTC
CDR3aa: CASRRGTENYGYTF

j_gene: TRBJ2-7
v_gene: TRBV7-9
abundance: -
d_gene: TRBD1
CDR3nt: TGTGCCAGCAGCCCAGCCGGGACAGGACCCTACGAGCAGTACTTC
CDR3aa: CASSPAGTGPYEQYF

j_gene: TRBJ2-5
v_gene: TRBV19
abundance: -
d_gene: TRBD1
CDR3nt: TGTGCCAGCTCCGCCCTCGGGACAGGTAATCAAGAGACCCAGTACTTC
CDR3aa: CASSALGTGNQETQYF

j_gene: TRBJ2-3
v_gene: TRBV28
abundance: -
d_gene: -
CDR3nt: TGTGCCAGCAGTTTAGCGGGTGCCTCTAGCACAGATACGCAGTATTTT
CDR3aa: CASSLAGASSTDTQYF

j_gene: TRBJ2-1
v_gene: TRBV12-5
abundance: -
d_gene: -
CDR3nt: TGTGCTAGTGGTTTAAAGCAGGGATCCAGAAATGAGCAGTTCTTC
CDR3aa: CASGLKQGSRNEQFF

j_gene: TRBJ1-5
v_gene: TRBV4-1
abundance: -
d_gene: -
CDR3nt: TGCGCCAGCAGCCAAGATCCCGACGGGAATCAGCCCCAGCATTTT
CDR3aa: CASSQDPDGNQPQHF

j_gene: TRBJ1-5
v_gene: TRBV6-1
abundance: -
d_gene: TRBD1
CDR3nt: TGTGCCAGCAGCTTTGACAGGGCTAATCAGCCCCAGCATTTT
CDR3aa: CASSFDRANQPQHF

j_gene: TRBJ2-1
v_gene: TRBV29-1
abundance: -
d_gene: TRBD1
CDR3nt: TGCAGCGTTGGTGGTACCGGGACAGATGTCTACAATGAGCAGTTCTTC
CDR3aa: CSVGGTGTDVYNEQFF

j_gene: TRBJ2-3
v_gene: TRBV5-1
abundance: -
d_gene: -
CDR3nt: TGCGCCAGCAGCAACTTGCCCACAGATACGCAGTATTTT
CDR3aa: CASSNLPTDTQYF

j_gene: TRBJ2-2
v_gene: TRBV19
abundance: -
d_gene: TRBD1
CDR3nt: TGTGCCAGTAGTCAGGGGGCCCCCGGGGAGCTGTTTTTT
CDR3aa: CASSQGAPGELFF

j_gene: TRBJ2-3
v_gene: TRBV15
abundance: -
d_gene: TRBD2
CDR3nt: TGTGCCACCAGGACGGCGGGAGAATCAGATACGCAGTATTTT
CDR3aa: CATRTAGESDTQYF

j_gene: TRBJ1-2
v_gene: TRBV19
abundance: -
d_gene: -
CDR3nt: TGTGCCAGTAGTATACGGTCCGTTAACTATGGCTACACCTTC
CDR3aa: CASSIRSVNYGYTF

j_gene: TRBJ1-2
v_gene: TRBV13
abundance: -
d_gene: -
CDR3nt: TGTGCCAGCAGCCGATATGACACGTCTAACTATGGCTACACCTTC
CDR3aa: CASSRYDTSNYGYTF

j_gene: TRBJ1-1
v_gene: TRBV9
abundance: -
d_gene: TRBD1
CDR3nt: TGTGCCAGCAGCGTCGTGAGGGGGCGAAAGAACACTGAAGCTTTCTTT
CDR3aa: CASSVVRGRKNTEAFF

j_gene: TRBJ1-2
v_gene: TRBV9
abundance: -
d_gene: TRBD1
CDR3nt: TGTGCCAGCAGCGTAGGGACAGGGAACTATGGCTACACCTTC
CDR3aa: CASSVGTGNYGYTF

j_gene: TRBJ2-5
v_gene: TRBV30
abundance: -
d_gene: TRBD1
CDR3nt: TGTGCCTGGAGTGTAGGGGGACAGGGTTGGGAGACCCAGTACTTC
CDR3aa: CAWSVGGQGWETQYF

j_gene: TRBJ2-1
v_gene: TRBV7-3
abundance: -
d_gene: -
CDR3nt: TGTGCCAGCAGCTCCTCCCGGGACTTCTCCTACAATGAGCAGTTCTTC
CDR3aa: CASSSSRDFSYNEQFF

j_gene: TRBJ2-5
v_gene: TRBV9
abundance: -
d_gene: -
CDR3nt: TGTGCCAGCAGCGTAGAGGTCGGAGCCGGGGGCCAAGAGACCCAGTACTTC
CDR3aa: CASSVEVGAGGQETQYF

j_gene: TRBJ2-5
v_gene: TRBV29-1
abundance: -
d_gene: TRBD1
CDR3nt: TGCAGCGCGGGGGCACAGGGGGCTGGGGAGACCCAGTACTTC
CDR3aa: CSAGAQGAGETQYF

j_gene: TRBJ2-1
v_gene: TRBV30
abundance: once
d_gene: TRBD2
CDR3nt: TGTGCCTGGACCCGAGTGCTAGCGGGAGACAGTGAGCAGTTCTTC
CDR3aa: CAWTRVLAGDSEQFF

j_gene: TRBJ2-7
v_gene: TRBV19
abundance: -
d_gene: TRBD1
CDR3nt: TGTGCCAGTAGCAGAAGGGACAGGGGTTCCTACGAGCAGTACTTC
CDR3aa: CASSRRDRGSYEQYF

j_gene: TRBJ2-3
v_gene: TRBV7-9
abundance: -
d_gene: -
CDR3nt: TGTGCCAGCACCTCGACTGGCTGGGCAGATACGCAGTATTTT
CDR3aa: CASTSTGWADTQYF

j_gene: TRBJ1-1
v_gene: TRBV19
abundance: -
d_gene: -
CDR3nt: TGTGCCAGTAGTATAGTGCCGGGCGGGGTTGCTGAAGCTTTCTTT
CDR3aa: CASSIVPGGVAEAFF

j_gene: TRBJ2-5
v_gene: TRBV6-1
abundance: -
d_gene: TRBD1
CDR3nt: TGTGCCAGCCTCCAAAGGGGACAGACTCATCACTCCCAGTACTTC
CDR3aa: CASLQRGQTHHSQYF

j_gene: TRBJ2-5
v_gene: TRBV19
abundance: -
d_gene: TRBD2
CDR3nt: TGTGCCAGTAGGATGACTAGCGGGGGGCAAGAGACCCAGTACTTC
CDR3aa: CASRMTSGGQETQYF

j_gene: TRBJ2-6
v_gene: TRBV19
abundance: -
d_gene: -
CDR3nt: TGTGCCAGTAGTACAGTCCCAGGGCAGCCGTTAGCTGGGGCCAACGTCCTGACTTTC
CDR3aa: CASSTVPGQPLAGANVLTF

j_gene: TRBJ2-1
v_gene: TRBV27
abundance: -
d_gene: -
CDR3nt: TGTGCCAGCAGTTTACAGGCTAGCAGAACAAACAATGAGCAGTTCTTC
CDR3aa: CASSLQASRTNNEQFF

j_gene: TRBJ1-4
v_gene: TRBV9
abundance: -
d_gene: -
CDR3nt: TGTGCCAGCAGCTTTGGGGGGAAAACTAATGAAAAACTGTTTTTT
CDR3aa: CASSFGGKTNEKLFF

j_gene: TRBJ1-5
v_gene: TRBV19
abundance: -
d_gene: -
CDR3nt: TGTGCCAGTACGACAGAGTATCAGCCCCAGCATTTT
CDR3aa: CASTTEYQPQHF

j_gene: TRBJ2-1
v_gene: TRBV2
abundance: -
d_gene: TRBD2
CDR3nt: TGTGCCAGCAAACTAGCGGGAGTCAATCCCTCCTACAATGAGCAGTTCTTC
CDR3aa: CASKLAGVNPSYNEQFF

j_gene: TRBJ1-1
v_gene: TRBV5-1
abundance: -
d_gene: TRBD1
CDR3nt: TGCGCCAGCAGCGCAAGGACAGGGGGTCAGACTGAAGCTTTCTTT
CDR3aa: CASSARTGGQTEAFF

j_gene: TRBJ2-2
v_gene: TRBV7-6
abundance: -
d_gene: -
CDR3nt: TGTGCCAGCCTGGGCCCCAACACCGGGGAGCTGTTTTTT
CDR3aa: CASLGPNTGELFF

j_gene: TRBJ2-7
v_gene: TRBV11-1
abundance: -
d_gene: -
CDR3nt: TGTGCCAGCAGCTTGGGGCGGCTGATCGGGGAGCAGTACTTC
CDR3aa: CASSLGRLIGEQYF

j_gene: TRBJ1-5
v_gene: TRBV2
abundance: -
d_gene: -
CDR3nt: TGTGCCAGCAGTGAAGCGCTTCTGAGACAAAATCAGCCCCAGCATTTT
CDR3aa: CASSEALLRQNQPQHF

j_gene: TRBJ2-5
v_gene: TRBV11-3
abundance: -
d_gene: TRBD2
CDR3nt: TGTGCCAGCAGCTTGGAGAGGATAGCGGGAGGGCGAGCGGAAGAGACCCAGTACTTC
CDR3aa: CASSLERIAGGRAEETQYF

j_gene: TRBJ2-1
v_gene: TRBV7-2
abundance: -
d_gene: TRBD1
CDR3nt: TGTGCCAGCAGCTTAGTCGGAACAGGGGCGTATGAGCAGTTCTTC
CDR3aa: CASSLVGTGAYEQFF

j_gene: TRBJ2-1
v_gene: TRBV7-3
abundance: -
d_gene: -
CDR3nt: TGTGCCAGCAGCTTAGGACCAGGGGCCAACAATGAGCAGTTCTTC
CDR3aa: CASSLGPGANNEQFF

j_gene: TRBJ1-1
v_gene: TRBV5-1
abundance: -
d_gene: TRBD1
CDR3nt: TGCGCCAGCAGCTTTGGGACAGGCCCTGAAGCTTTCTTT
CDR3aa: CASSFGTGPEAFF

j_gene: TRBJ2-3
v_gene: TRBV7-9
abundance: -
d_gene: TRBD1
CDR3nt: TGTGCCAGCAGGCAAGGGACAGGGGGCTCAGATACGCAGTATTTT
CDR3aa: CASRQGTGGSDTQYF

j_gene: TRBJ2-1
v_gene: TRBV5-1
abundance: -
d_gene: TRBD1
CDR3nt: TGCGCCAGCAGCTCAGGGGGCCTGGGCAATGAGCAGTTCTTC
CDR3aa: CASSSGGLGNEQFF

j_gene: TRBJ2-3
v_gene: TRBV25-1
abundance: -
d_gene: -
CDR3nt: TGTGCCAGCAGTGAATTTATCAGCGGAACCATCACAGATACGCAGTATTTT
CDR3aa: CASSEFISGTITDTQYF

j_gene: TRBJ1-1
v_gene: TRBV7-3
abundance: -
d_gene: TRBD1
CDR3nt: TGTGCCAGCAGCTCAGGGGGGAGTACTGAAGCTTTCTTT
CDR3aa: CASSSGGSTEAFF

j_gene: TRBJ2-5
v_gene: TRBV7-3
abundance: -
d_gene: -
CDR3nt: TGTGCCAGCAGCTTAACGGCTACTAGCATGGAGACCCAGTACTTC
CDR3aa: CASSLTATSMETQYF

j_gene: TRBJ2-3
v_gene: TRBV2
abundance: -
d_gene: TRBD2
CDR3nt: TGTGCCAGCATAGCGGGGGGGAGCACAGATACGCAGTATTTT
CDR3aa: CASIAGGSTDTQYF

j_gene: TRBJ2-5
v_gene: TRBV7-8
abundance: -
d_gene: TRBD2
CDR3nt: TGTGCCAGCAGCTTAGTGGGAGGGGAGACCCAGTACTTC
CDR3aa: CASSLVGGETQYF

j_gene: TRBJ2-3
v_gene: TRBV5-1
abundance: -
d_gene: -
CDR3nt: TGCGCCAGCAGCTTGGATCGGGGTCAAACAGATACGCAGTATTTT
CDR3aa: CASSLDRGQTDTQYF

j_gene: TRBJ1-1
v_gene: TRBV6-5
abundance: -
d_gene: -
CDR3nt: TGTGCCAGCAGTTACGGGGCAGCCAACACTGAAGCTTTCTTT
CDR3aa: CASSYGAANTEAFF

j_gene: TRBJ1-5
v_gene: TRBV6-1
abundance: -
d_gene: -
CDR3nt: TGTGCCAGCAGTACCTTCCCGAGGGATCAGCCCCAGCATTTT
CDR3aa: CASSTFPRDQPQHF

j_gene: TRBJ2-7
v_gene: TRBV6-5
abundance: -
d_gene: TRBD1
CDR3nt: TGTGCCAGCAGTTCTGGGACAGGTTACTACGAGCAGTACTTC
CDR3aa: CASSSGTGYYEQYF